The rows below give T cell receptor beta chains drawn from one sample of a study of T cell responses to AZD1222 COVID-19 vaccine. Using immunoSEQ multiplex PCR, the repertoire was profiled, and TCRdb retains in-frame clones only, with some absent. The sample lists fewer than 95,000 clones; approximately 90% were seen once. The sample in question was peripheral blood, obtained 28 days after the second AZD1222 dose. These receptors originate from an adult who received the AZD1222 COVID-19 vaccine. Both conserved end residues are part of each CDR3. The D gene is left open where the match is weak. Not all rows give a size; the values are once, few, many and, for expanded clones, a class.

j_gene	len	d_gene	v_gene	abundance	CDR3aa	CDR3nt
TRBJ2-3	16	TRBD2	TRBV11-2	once	CASSPRTSGRVDTQYF	TGTGCCAGCAGCCCAAGGACCAGCGGGAGGGTCGATACGCAGTATTTT
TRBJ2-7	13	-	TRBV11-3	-	CASSLGVLSEQYF	TGTGCCAGCAGCTTAGGAGTCTTGTCAGAGCAGTACTTC
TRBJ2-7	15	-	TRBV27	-	CASTPGSFSAYEQYF	TGTGCCAGCACCCCAGGTAGTTTTTCGGCCTACGAGCAGTACTTC
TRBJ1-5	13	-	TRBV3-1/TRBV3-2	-	CASSQDNREPQHF	TGTGCCAGCAGCCAAGATAACCGGGAGCCCCAGCATTTT
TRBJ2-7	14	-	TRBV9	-	CASSVAVESYEQYF	TGTGCCAGCAGCGTAGCAGTGGAATCCTACGAGCAGTACTTC
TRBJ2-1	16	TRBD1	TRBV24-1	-	CATSDLKGASYNEQFF	TGTGCCACCAGTGATTTGAAGGGGGCCTCCTACAATGAGCAGTTCTTC
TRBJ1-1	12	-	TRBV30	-	CAWTTANTEAFF	TGTGCCTGGACGACAGCGAACACTGAAGCTTTCTTT
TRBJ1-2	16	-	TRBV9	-	CASSVGSRDLNYGYTF	TGTGCCAGCAGCGTAGGGTCTCGGGACCTTAACTATGGCTACACCTTC
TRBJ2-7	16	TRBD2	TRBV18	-	CASSTVTSGRASEQYF	TGTGCCAGCTCTACCGTGACTAGCGGGAGGGCCTCCGAGCAGTACTTC
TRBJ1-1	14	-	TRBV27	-	CASSFSGEYAEAFF	TGTGCCAGCAGTTTCAGCGGTGAGTATGCTGAAGCTTTCTTT
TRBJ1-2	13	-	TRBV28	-	CASSFDGIYGYTF	TGTGCCAGCAGTTTTGACGGGATCTATGGCTACACCTTC
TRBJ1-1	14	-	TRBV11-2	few	CASSLNSANTEAFF	TGTGCCAGCAGCTTAAACTCTGCGAACACTGAAGCTTTCTTT
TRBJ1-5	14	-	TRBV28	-	CASTLGGSVQPQHF	TGTGCCAGCACCCTAGGGGGTTCGGTTCAGCCCCAGCATTTT
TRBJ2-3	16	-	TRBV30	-	CAWITARTVSTDTQYF	TGTGCCTGGATTACCGCGAGGACTGTAAGCACAGATACGCAGTATTTT